A selection of T cell receptor beta chains follows, all from one sample in a study of T cells after yellow fever vaccination. TCRdb re-called the 5' RACE reads with MiXCR, one entry per CDR3 protein. The sample holds about 320,000 distinct CDR3 sequences, 3.5% to 4.5% seen once. The sequencing here drew on PBMCs, taken 15 days after the yellow fever booster vaccination. These receptors were taken from a man aged 18 to 29 who received the YFV17D yellow fever vaccine. The CDR3 runs from the conserved cysteine through the conserved F or W. D genes are given only for firm matches. Size is stated for part of the rows, as once, few or many counts, or as a class when the clone is expanded.

D gene	V gene	J gene	CDR3 length	clone size	CDR3 protein	CDR3 DNA
TRBD1	TRBV6-5	TRBJ1-2	17	many	CASSQPRQGSKHYGYTF	TGTGCCAGCAGCCAGCCCAGACAGGGTTCTAAGCACTATGGCTACACCTTC
.	TRBV4-3	TRBJ1-2	14	many	CASSWDKMGYGYTF	TGCGCCAGCAGCTGGGACAAGATGGGGTATGGCTACACCTTC
TRBD1	TRBV3-1	TRBJ1-6	16	many	CASSQDRGTGVSPLHF	TGTGCCAGCAGCCAAGATAGGGGGACAGGGGTATCACCCCTCCACTTT
.	TRBV21-1	TRBJ2-3	15	.	CASCGRDRGTDTQYF	TGTGCCAGCTGCGGGCGAGACAGGGGGACAGATACGCAGTATTTT
.	TRBV20-1	TRBJ2-3	15	few	CSARDRPRGTDTQYF	TGCAGTGCTAGAGATCGTCCTCGGGGCACAGATACGCAGTATTTT
.	TRBV7-2	TRBJ1-1	15	many	CASSLVSQGVAEAFF	TGTGCCAGCAGCTTAGTTTCCCAGGGAGTCGCTGAAGCTTTCTTT
TRBD2	TRBV3-1	TRBJ2-5	16	.	CASSQDGAGVGETQYF	TGTGCCAGCAGCCAAGACGGTGCGGGGGTTGGAGAGACCCAGTACTTC
.	TRBV7-2	TRBJ1-2	14	many	CASSLRGPSRGYTF	TGTGCCAGCAGCCTCAGGGGACCATCCCGAGGCTACACCTTC
.	TRBV3-1	TRBJ1-2	12	few	CASSQVEDGYTF	TGTGCCAGCAGCCAAGTGGAGGATGGCTACACCTTC
.	TRBV7-2	TRBJ2-3	13	few	CASSARVSDTQYF	TGTGCCAGCAGCGCCAGGGTTTCAGATACGCAGTATTTT
.	TRBV5-6	TRBJ2-5	13	few	CASSPLGVETQYF	TGTGCCAGCAGCCCGCTAGGTGTGGAGACCCAGTACTTC
.	TRBV5-1	TRBJ2-3	15	many	CASQRVAGHSDTQYF	TGCGCCAGCCAGCGGGTGGCGGGGCACTCAGATACGCAGTATTTT
.	TRBV7-2	TRBJ1-6	17	few	CASSVQQGFTYNSPLHF	TGTGCCAGCAGCGTACAACAGGGTTTTACCTATAATTCACCCCTCCACTTT
TRBD1	TRBV4-2	TRBJ2-2	17	many	CASSQDTGGWNTGELFF	TGTGCCAGCAGCCAAGATACAGGGGGGTGGAACACCGGGGAGCTGTTTTTT
.	TRBV7-9	TRBJ1-5	13	many	CASSLGTNQPQHF	TGTGCTTCCAGCCTGGGAACGAATCAGCCCCAGCATTTT
.	TRBV4-1	TRBJ2-4	13	many	CASSLDDQNIQYF	TGCGCCAGCAGCCTCGACGACCAAAACATTCAGTACTTC
TRBD2	TRBV20-1	TRBJ2-3	17	.	CSARGLAGPRGTDTQYF	TGCAGTGCACGGGGACTAGCGGGACCCCGGGGCACAGATACGCAGTATTTT
TRBD2	TRBV5-1	TRBJ2-1	16	.	CASSFSSGGARNEQFF	TGCGCCAGCAGCTTCTCTAGCGGGGGGGCCCGAAATGAGCAGTTCTTC
.	TRBV4-1	TRBJ1-2	14	many	CASSQVEDSGGYTF	TGCGCCAGCAGCCAAGTGGAGGACAGTGGAGGCTACACCTTC
.	TRBV7-9	TRBJ2-2	14	many	CASRELGSAGELFF	TGTGCCAGCAGGGAACTGGGCTCGGCCGGGGAGCTGTTTTTT
.	TRBV12-3/TRBV12-4	TRBJ2-2	15	many	CASSLRSGYTGELFF	TGTGCCAGCAGTTTAAGGTCCGGGTACACCGGGGAGCTGTTTTTT
.	TRBV14	TRBJ2-1	16	many	CASSRARGRTYNEQFF	TGTGCCAGCAGCCGCGCCCGGGGGCGTACCTACAATGAGCAGTTCTTC
TRBD1	TRBV7-3	TRBJ2-1	15	many	CASSLLGTGNNEQFF	TGTGCCAGCAGCTTATTGGGGACAGGGAACAATGAGCAGTTCTTC
TRBD1	TRBV5-4	TRBJ2-1	16	many	CASSPPGQGAINEQFF	TGTGCCAGCAGCCCCCCCGGGCAGGGGGCGATCAATGAGCAGTTCTTC
.	TRBV4-1	TRBJ2-1	16	.	CASSPGERSSYNEQFF	TGCGCCAGCAGCCCCGGGGAGCGGAGCTCCTACAATGAGCAGTTCTTC
TRBD1	TRBV7-6	TRBJ2-3	16	.	CASSLDRVTSPDTQYF	TGTGCCAGCAGCCTCGACAGGGTAACTTCCCCAGATACGCAGTATTTT
.	TRBV7-2	TRBJ1-2	13	.	CASSPDNNYGYTF	TGTGCCAGCAGCCCTGACAATAACTATGGCTACACCTTC
.	TRBV15	TRBJ2-7	16	few	CATSRIPGTKAYEQYF	TGTGCCACCAGCAGGATCCCCGGGACGAAAGCGTACGAGCAGTACTTC
TRBD1	TRBV7-2	TRBJ2-7	15	many	CASSSYPGQVYEQYF	TGTGCCAGCAGCTCCTATCCGGGACAGGTCTACGAGCAGTACTTC
.	TRBV30	TRBJ2-2	15	few	CAWSVLGSWTGELFF	TGTGCCTGGAGTGTACTTGGCAGTTGGACCGGGGAGCTGTTTTTT
.	TRBV7-9	TRBJ1-6	15	.	CASSPPRGRTSPLHF	TGTGCCAGCAGCCCCCCTCGTGGAAGGACTTCACCCCTCCACTTT
TRBD1	TRBV4-3	TRBJ1-6	16	.	CASSHEPTGRNSPLHF	TGCGCCAGCAGCCATGAGCCGACAGGGAGGAATTCACCCCTCCACTTT
TRBD1	TRBV6-1	TRBJ2-2	14	many	CASTPVTGVGELFF	TGTGCCAGTACCCCGGTGACAGGGGTCGGGGAGCTGTTTTTT
.	TRBV19	TRBJ2-5	14	.	CASTAGTVKETQYF	TGTGCCAGTACCGCCGGGACCGTAAAAGAGACCCAGTACTTC
.	TRBV5-1	TRBJ2-5	13	.	CASSFQTEETQYF	TGCGCCAGCAGCTTCCAAACCGAAGAGACCCAGTACTTC
.	TRBV7-9	TRBJ1-1	13	many	CASSLEQGTEAFF	TGTGCCAGCAGCTTAGAACAGGGCACTGAAGCTTTCTTT